The rows below give T cell receptor beta chains drawn from one sample of a study of T cell responses to AZD1222 COVID-19 vaccine. The assay was immunoSEQ multiplex PCR, and TCRdb's table has in-frame clones only and misses some. The repertoire consists of 100,000 to 150,000 clones, with around nine tenths occurring once and the leading ten covering over 5.5%. This material consisted of peripheral blood, taken on day 0 of AZD1222 vaccination. These receptors were collected from an adult in good health. Both conserved end residues are part of each CDR3. The D gene is left open where the match is weak. Some rows mark clone size as missing; the rest say once, few, many or name a class of expanded clone.

TRBD1,TRBV28,TRBJ2-4,NA,CASSSEDRAKRLLAKNIQYF,TGTGCCAGCAGTTCCGAGGACAGGGCTAAGCGGCTTCTAGCCAAAAACATTCAGTACTTC
TRBD1,TRBV3-1/TRBV3-2,TRBJ1-5,NA,CASSQDGRGGQPQHF,TGTGCCAGCAGCCAAGATGGAAGAGGGGGCCAGCCCCAGCATTTT
NA,TRBV7-9,TRBJ1-1,NA,CASSPPPWRVDSTEAFF,TGTGCCAGCAGCCCACCGCCCTGGAGGGTCGATAGCACTGAAGCTTTCTTT
TRBD1,TRBV19,TRBJ1-5,NA,CASGTGDGQPQHF,TGTGCCAGCGGGACAGGGGACGGGCAGCCCCAGCATTTT
NA,TRBV10-3,TRBJ1-3,once,CAITGQVLGNTIYF,TGTGCCATCACCGGACAAGTTCTTGGAAACACCATATATTTT
TRBD2,TRBV13,TRBJ2-6,NA,CASSAITSGGTSGANVLTF,TGTGCCAGCAGCGCAATAACTAGCGGGGGGACTTCTGGGGCCAACGTCCTGACTTTC
NA,TRBV2,TRBJ1-6,NA,CASRQEINSPLHF,TGTGCCAGCAGGCAGGAAATTAATTCACCCCTCCACTTT
TRBD1,TRBV5-6,TRBJ1-2,NA,CASSYGQGHGYTF,TGTGCCAGCAGCTATGGACAGGGTCATGGCTACACCTTC
TRBD2,TRBV10-3,TRBJ2-3,NA,CAGGGDTDTQYF,TGTGCCGGCGGGGGGGACACAGATACGCAGTATTTT
NA,TRBV28,TRBJ1-2,NA,CASSTLERQGYTF,TGTGCCAGCAGTACTCTGGAACGCCAAGGCTACACCTTC
TRBD1,TRBV27,TRBJ2-1,NA,CASSSSGTVYNEQFF,TGTGCCAGCAGTTCCTCCGGGACAGTCTACAATGAGCAGTTCTTC
NA,TRBV12-5,TRBJ2-5,once,CASGPSGEETQYF,TGTGCTAGTGGTCCCTCAGGGGAGGAGACCCAGTACTTC
NA,TRBV4-1,TRBJ1-4,NA,CASSQGTAATNEKLFF,TGCGCCAGCAGCCAAGGGACGGCCGCAACTAATGAAAAACTGTTTTTT
TRBD1,TRBV25-1,TRBJ1-5,NA,CASSASTGGEQPQHF,TGTGCCAGCAGTGCCTCGACAGGGGGGGAACAGCCCCAGCATTTT
NA,TRBV6-5,TRBJ2-7,NA,CATTSPGAGAYEQYF,TGTGCCACTACCTCCCCTGGGGCGGGGGCATACGAGCAGTACTTC
NA,TRBV10-1,TRBJ1-2,NA,CASSDQTLYGYTF,TGCGCCAGCAGTGACCAGACCTTGTATGGCTACACCTTC
NA,TRBV10-3,TRBJ1-1,NA,CAISEFSLEAFF,TGTGCCATCAGTGAGTTTTCGTTAGAGGCTTTCTTT
NA,TRBV7-8,TRBJ2-3,NA,CASSLASSPDTQYF,TGTGCCAGCAGCTTAGCTAGCTCCCCGGATACGCAGTATTTT
TRBD1,TRBV6-2/TRBV6-3,TRBJ1-2,NA,CASSYPRQTVQGAYGYTF,TGTGCCAGCAGTTACCCGCGGCAGACAGTTCAGGGGGCCTATGGCTACACCTTC
NA,TRBV5-4,TRBJ1-1,few,CAARDGVNTEAFF,TGTGCGGCGAGAGACGGGGTGAACACTGAAGCTTTCTTT
NA,TRBV20-1,TRBJ2-7,NA,CSASPGHQVSYEQYF,TGCAGTGCTAGTCCGGGACACCAAGTCTCCTACGAGCAGTACTTC
TRBD2,TRBV11-1,TRBJ2-2,NA,CASSLWRETGELFF,TGTGCCAGCAGCTTATGGCGGGAGACCGGGGAGCTGTTTTTT
NA,TRBV4-2,TRBJ1-3,NA,CASSQYGNTIYF,TGTGCCAGCAGTCAATATGGAAACACCATATATTTT
NA,TRBV5-4,TRBJ2-3,NA,CASSFGGADTQYF,TGTGCCAGCAGCTTCGGGGGAGCAGATACGCAGTATTTT
NA,TRBV30,TRBJ1-3,NA,CAWRPQPLGGNTIYF,TGTGCCTGGAGACCCCAGCCCCTGGGGGGAAACACCATATATTTT
TRBD2,TRBV11-3,TRBJ2-1,NA,CASSLVTSGGGNEQFF,TGTGCCAGCAGCTTAGTGACTAGCGGGGGTGGGAATGAGCAGTTCTTC
TRBD1,TRBV29-1,TRBJ2-6,NA,CSVGQGAGANVLTF,TGCAGCGTTGGACAGGGGGCTGGGGCCAACGTCCTGACTTTC
TRBD2,TRBV4-1,TRBJ2-5,NA,CASSSRLAGQQETQYF,TGCGCCAGCAGCTCACGTCTAGCGGGACAACAAGAGACCCAGTACTTC
TRBD1,TRBV28,TRBJ2-7,NA,CASRSYRGLSYEQYF,TGTGCCAGCAGATCGTACAGGGGGCTGTCCTACGAGCAGTACTTC
NA,TRBV28,TRBJ1-6,once,CASSAATGWPPLHF,TGTGCCAGCAGTGCCGCTACAGGGTGGCCACCCCTCCACTTT
TRBD2,TRBV5-3,TRBJ2-1,NA,CARASGAYNEQFF,TGTGCCAGAGCTAGCGGGGCCTACAATGAGCAGTTCTTC
TRBD2,TRBV11-3,TRBJ2-1,NA,CASRRTSGSDEQFF,TGTGCCAGCAGACGGACTAGCGGGAGCGATGAGCAGTTCTTC
TRBD1,TRBV19,TRBJ1-4,NA,CASSMTGTNEKLFF,TGTGCCAGTAGTATGACAGGGACTAATGAAAAACTGTTTTTT
TRBD1,TRBV13,TRBJ2-7,NA,CASSPGVGTGPYEQYF,TGTGCCAGCAGCCCCGGGGTCGGGACAGGACCGTACGAGCAGTACTTC
TRBD2,TRBV30,TRBJ2-7,NA,CAWGGAYEQYF,TGTGCCTGGGGGGGGGCCTACGAGCAGTACTTC
TRBD1,TRBV6-5,TRBJ2-5,NA,CASSYGQGSLPIDF,TGTGCCAGCAGTTACGGACAGGGGTCCCTCCCGATCGACTTC
NA,TRBV30,TRBJ1-1,NA,CAWSRMNTEAFF,TGTGCCTGGAGTCGCATGAACACTGAAGCTTTCTTT
NA,TRBV2,TRBJ1-5,NA,CASTSLRDQPQHF,TGTGCCAGCACTTCCCTTCGGGATCAGCCCCAGCATTTT
NA,TRBV19,TRBJ1-4,NA,CASSKVLAGEKLFF,TGTGCCAGTAGTAAGGTCCTCGCGGGGGAAAAACTGTTTTTT
NA,TRBV6-5,TRBJ2-4,NA,CASRRGYDKNIQYF,TGTGCCTCCCGGAGGGGGTATGACAAAAACATTCAGTACTTC
NA,TRBV2,TRBJ2-6,few,CAIGGAGAGANVLTF,TGTGCGATCGGAGGTGCAGGGGCTGGGGCCAACGTCCTGACTTTC
NA,TRBV6-2/TRBV6-3,TRBJ2-3,NA,CASSPPYTDTQYF,TGTGCCAGCAGTCCCCCCTACACAGATACGCAGTATTTT
NA,TRBV4-2,TRBJ2-6,NA,CASSQDTGSAGANVLTF,TGTGCCAGCAGCCAAGATACGGGGTCGGCTGGGGCCAACGTCCTGACTTTC
NA,TRBV5-1,TRBJ1-1,few,CASSFVGSEEAGAFF,TGCGCCAGCAGCTTCGTTGGCTCCGAAGAGGCAGGAGCTTTCTTT
NA,TRBV11-3,TRBJ1-1,NA,CASSPGMNTEAFF,TGTGCCAGCAGCCCGGGAATGAACACTGAAGCTTTCTTT
NA,TRBV5-1,TRBJ2-5,NA,CASSFQLLQTQYF,TGCGCCAGCAGCTTTCAACTACTCCAGACCCAGTACTTC
NA,TRBV6-5,TRBJ1-4,NA,CASAPDKQNEKLFF,TGTGCCAGCGCACCGGACAAACAAAATGAAAAACTGTTTTTT
NA,TRBV27,TRBJ2-7,NA,CASRPTTGSYEQYF,TGTGCCAGCAGACCCACGACAGGCTCCTACGAGCAGTACTTC
TRBD1,TRBV11-2,TRBJ2-2,NA,CASSSRSGQGGIGELFF,TGTGCCAGCAGCTCGCGCTCGGGACAGGGAGGGATCGGGGAGCTGTTTTTT
NA,TRBV3-1/TRBV3-2,TRBJ1-1,NA,CASSLATVNTEAFF,TGTGCCAGCAGCTTAGCGACGGTGAACACTGAAGCTTTCTTT
NA,TRBV7-2,TRBJ1-2,NA,CASSLRGRGGGYTF,TGTGCCAGCAGCCTCCGGGGCAGGGGTGGAGGCTACACCTTC